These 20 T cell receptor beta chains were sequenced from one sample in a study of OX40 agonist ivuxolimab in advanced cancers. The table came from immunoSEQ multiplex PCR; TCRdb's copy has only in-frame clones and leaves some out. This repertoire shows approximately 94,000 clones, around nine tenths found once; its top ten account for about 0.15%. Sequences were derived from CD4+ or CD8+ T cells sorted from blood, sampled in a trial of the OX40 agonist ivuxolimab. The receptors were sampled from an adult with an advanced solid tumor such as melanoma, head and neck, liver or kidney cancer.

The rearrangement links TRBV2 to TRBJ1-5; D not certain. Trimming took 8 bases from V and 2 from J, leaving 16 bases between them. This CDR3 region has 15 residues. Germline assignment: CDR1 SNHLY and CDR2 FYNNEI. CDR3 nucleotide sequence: TGTGCCAGCGCCCTCGAGGGTGGGGGCAATCAGCCCCAGCATTTT. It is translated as CASALEGGGNQPQHF.

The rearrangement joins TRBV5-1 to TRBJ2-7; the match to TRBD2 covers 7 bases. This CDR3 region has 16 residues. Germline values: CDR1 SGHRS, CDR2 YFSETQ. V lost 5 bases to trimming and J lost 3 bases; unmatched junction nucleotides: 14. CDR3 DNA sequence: TGCGCCAGCAGAGATGGCGGCCTAGCGGAGAACTACGAGCAGTACTTC. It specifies CASRDGGLAENYEQYF.

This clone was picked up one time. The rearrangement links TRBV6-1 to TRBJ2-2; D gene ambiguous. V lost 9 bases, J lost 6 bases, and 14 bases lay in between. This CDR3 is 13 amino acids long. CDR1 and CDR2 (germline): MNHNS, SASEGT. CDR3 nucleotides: TGTGCCAGTGGACCCGGCGTGGCCGGGGAGCTGTTTTTT. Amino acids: CASGPGVAGELFF.

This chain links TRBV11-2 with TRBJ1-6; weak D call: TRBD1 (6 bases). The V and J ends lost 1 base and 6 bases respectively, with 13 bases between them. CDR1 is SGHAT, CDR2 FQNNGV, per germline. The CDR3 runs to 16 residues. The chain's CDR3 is CASSLGRQDANSPLHF. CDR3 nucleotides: TGTGCCAGCAGCTTAGGTCGACAGGACGCTAATTCACCCCTCCACTTT.

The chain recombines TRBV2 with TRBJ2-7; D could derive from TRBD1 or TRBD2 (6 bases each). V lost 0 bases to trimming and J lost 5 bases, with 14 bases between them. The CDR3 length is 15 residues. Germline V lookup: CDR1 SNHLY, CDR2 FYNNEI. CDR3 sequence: CASSEARGEGNEQYF. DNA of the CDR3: TGTGCCAGCAGTGAAGCGAGGGGGGAAGGCAACGAGCAGTACTTC.

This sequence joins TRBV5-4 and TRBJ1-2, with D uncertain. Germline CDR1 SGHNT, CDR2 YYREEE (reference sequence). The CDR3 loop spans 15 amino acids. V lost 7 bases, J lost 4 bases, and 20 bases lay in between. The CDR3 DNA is TGTGCCAGCGTTTGGCTCGCAGGAAAGACCTATGGCTACACCTTC. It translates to CASVWLAGKTYGYTF. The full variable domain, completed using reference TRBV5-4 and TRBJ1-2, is ETGVTQSPTHLIKTRGQQVTLRCSSQSGHNTVSWYQQALGQGPQFIFQYYREEENGRGNFPPRFSGLQFPNYSSELNVNALELDDSALYLCASVWLAGKTYGYTFGSGTRLTVV.

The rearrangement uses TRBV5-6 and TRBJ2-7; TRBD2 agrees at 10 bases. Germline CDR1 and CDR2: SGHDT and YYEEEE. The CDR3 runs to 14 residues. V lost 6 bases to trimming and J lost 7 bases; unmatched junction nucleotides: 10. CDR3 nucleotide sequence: TGTGCCAGCACCAGGACTAGCGGAATCGGGGAGCAGTACTTC. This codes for CASTRTSGIGEQYF.

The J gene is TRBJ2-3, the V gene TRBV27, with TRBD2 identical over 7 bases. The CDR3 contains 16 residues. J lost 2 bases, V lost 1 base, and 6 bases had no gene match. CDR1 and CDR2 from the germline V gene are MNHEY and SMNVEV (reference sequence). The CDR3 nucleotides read TGTGCCAGCAGTTTATTCCCAGCGGGATACACAGATACGCAGTATTTT. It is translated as CASSLFPAGYTDTQYF.

CDR3 in amino acids: CASSQLAESYNEQFF. The DNA of the CDR3 is TGCGCCAGCAGCCAACTAGCGGAATCCTACAATGAGCAGTTCTTC. The chain employs TRBV5-1 and TRBJ2-1; TRBD2 matches at 8 bases. With V trimmed by 4 bases and J by 1 base, 4 bases remained unmatched. Germline V gene sequence: CDR1 SGHRS, CDR2 YFSETQ. The CDR3 has 15 residues.

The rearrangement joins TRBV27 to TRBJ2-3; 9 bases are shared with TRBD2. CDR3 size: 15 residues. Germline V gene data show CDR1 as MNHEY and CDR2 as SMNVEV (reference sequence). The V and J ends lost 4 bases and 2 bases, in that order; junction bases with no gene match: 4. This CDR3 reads CASSSPGLATDTQYF. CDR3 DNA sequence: TGTGCCAGCAGTTCTCCGGGACTAGCCACAGATACGCAGTATTTT.

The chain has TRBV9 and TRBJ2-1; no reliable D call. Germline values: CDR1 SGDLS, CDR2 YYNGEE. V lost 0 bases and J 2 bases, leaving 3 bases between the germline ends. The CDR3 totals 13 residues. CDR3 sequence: CASSVAAYNEQFF. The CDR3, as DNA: TGTGCCAGCAGCGTAGCGGCCTACAATGAGCAGTTCTTC. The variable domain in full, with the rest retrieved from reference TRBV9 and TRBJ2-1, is DSGVTQTPKHLITATGQRVTLRCSPRSGDLSVYWYQQSLDQGLQFLIQYYNGEERAKGNILERFSAQQFPDLHSELNLSSLELGDSALYFCASSVAAYNEQFFGPGTRLTVL.

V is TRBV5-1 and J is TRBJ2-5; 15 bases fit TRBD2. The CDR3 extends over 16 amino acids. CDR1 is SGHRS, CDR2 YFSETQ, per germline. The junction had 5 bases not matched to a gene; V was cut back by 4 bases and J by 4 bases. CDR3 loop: CASSPPGLAGGETQYF. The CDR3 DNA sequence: TGCGCCAGCAGCCCGCCGGGACTAGCGGGGGGAGAGACCCAGTACTTC.

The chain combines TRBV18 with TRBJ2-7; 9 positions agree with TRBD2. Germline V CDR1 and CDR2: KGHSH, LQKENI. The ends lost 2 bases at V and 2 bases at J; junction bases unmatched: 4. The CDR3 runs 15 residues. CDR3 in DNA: TGTGCCAGCTCACCAAAGACTAGCGGAACCTACGAGCAGTACTTC. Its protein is CASSPKTSGTYEQYF. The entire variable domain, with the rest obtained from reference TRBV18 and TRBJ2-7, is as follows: NAGVMQNPRHLVRRRGQEARLRCSPMKGHSHVYWYRQLPEEGLKFMVYLQKENIIDESGMPKERFSAEFPKEGPSILRIQQVVRGDSAAYFCASSPKTSGTYEQYFGPGTRLTVT.

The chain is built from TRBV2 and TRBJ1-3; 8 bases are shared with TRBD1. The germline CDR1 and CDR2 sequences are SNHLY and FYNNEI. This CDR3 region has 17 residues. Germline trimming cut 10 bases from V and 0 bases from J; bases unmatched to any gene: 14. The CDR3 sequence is CATLLQRDRNSGNTIYF. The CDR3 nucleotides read TGTGCCACCCTCCTCCAAAGGGACAGGAACTCTGGAAACACCATATATTTT.

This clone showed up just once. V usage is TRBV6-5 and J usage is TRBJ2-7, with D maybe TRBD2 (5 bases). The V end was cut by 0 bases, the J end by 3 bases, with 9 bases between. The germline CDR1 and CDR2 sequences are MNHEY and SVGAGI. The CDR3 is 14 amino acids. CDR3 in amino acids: CASSYSRAYYEQYF. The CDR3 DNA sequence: TGTGCCAGCAGTTACTCGCGGGCTTACTACGAGCAGTACTTC.

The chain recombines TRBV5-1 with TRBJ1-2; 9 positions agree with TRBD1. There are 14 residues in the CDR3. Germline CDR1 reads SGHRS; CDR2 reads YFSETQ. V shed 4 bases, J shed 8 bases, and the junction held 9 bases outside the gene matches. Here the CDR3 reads CASSRTGEVWGYTF. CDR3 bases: TGCGCCAGCAGCCGGACAGGGGAGGTTTGGGGCTACACCTTC.

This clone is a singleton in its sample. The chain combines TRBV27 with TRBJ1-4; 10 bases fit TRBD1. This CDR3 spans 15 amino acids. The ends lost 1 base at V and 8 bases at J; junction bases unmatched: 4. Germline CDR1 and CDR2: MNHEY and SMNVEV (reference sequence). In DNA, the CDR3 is TGTGCCAGCAGTTTATGGACAGGGGGTCGGGAAAAACTGTTTTTT. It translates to CASSLWTGGREKLFF.

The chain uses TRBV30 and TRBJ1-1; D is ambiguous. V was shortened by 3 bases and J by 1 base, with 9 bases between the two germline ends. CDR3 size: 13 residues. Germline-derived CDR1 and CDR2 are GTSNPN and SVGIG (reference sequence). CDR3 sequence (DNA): TGTGCCTGGAGAAGGATAAGGAACACTGAAGCTTTCTTT. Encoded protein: CAWRRIRNTEAFF.

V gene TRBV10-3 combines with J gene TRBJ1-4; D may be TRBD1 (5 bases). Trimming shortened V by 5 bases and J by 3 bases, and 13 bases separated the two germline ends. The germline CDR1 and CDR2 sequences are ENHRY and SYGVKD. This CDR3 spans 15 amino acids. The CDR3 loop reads CAISRDGTSNEKLFF. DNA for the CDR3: TGTGCCATCAGTCGTGACGGGACCTCTAATGAAAAACTGTTTTTT.

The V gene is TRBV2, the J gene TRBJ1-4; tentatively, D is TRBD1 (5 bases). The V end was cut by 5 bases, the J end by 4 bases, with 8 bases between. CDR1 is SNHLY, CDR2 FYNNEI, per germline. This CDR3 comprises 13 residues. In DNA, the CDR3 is TGTGCCAGCAGTCGGGACGGTAATGAAAAACTGTTTTTT. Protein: CASSRDGNEKLFF.